This TCR beta chain was recovered during a study of blood T cell repertoires in COVID-19. Across the study: Donors in the United States, Italy and Spain gave samples during acute or convalescent COVID-19. PBMCs, B-cell-depleted T cells, or T cells provided the cDNA or gDNA that made up the material.

Germline trimming cut 3 bases from V and 7 bases from J; bases unmatched to any gene: 4. The CDR3 loop spans 14 amino acids. CDR1 is SGHRS and CDR2 is YFSETQ in the germline V gene. In the original analysis: Amplification of reference gene primers provided the estimated nucleated cell counts. The protocol was immunoSEQ multiplex PCR, while the TCRdb copy is restricted to in-frame clones and leaves out a portion. V and J calls and clone size are as listed in that table; D and trimming were resolved from the DNA. The data show under 150,000 clones, roughly 85% seen once. This TCR was sampled from a man aged 60-69 years with acute or convalescent COVID-19. The sequencing sample was made of peripheral blood. The chain recombines TRBV5-1 with TRBJ1-6; TRBD1 matches at 7 bases. The CDR3, as DNA: TGCGCCAGCAGCTCGACAGGGCTGAATTCACCCCTCCACTTT. This encodes CASSSTGLNSPLHF. Based on the CDR3 plus reference TRBV5-1 and TRBJ1-6, the full variable domain is KAGVTQTPRYLIKTRGQQVTLSCSPISGHRSVSWYQQTPGQGLQFLFEYFSETQRNKGNFPGRFSGRQFSNSRSEMNVSTLELGDSALYLCASSSTGLNSPLHFGNGTRLTVT.